This T cell receptor beta chain was identified during a study of Ad26.COV2.S vaccination and SARS-CoV-2 variants. Study summary: Donor joined the COV1001 Ad26.COV2.S trial arm.

Specified treatment: approximately 18 received Ad26.COV2.S at low or high dose, single or two shots; roughly five received placebo; per-sample allocation not given. Material that was analyzed had been drawn on day 63 after the first vaccine or placebo injection. Here immunoSEQ multiplex PCR was the method, and the copy in TCRdb shows in-frame clones only, minus some. The sample contains hundreds of thousands of clones, about 85% of which appear only once. Notes on this clone: The antigen is undetermined.

V was shortened by 2 bases and J by 1 base, with 10 bases between the two germline ends. CDR3 length: 16 amino acids. Germline lookup yields CDR1 SGHKS and CDR2 YYEKEE (reference sequence). General study results and limits: Individuals receiving vaccine had higher spike-specific TCR breadth than placebo recipients did. Reportedly, spike-specific CD8+ and CD4+ T cell responses achieved substantial breadth once vaccination had taken place.

The specimen was peripheral blood, collected in a trial of Ad26.COV2.S vaccine versus placebo. This clonotype was obtained from a person between 18 and 65 years old who received the Ad26.COV2.S COVID-19 vaccine or a placebo. The chain has TRBV5-5 and TRBJ2-6; tentative D call: TRBD2 (5 bases). CDR3 amino acids: CASSLLVRSGANVLTF. CDR3 bases: TGTGCCAGCAGCTTACTAGTGAGGTCTGGGGCCAACGTCCTGACTTTC.